Below are 3 T cell receptor beta chains sequenced from a single sample in a study of a mutant IDH1 vaccine in newly diagnosed glioma. The time point is: week 5, during vaccination. One vaccine dose held 300 ug of mutant IDH1 20-mer peptide and came with topical imiquimod. Their antigens remain unidentified. Assay used: immunoSEQ multiplex PCR; TCRdb lists only in-frame clones, some missing. This sample carries some 25,000 clones, 60% to 80% of them seen once, and the ten largest clones take around 9%. This material consisted of PBMCs, taken from a glioma patient whose treatment included an IDH1 peptide vaccine. These receptors all come from a man aged 35-49 years with glioma.

The chain employs TRBV7-2 and TRBJ2-2; the D gene could be TRBD1 or TRBD2 (5 bases each). Germline V gene data show CDR1 as SGHTA and CDR2 as FQGNSA. V lost 1 base, J lost 2 bases, and 8 bases lay in between. The CDR3 has 15 amino acids. In nucleotides, the CDR3 is TGTGCCAGCAGCTTAGGGGGACCCAACACCGGGGAGCTGTTTTTT. Translating it yields CASSLGGPNTGELFF.

The genes are TRBV10-2 and TRBJ1-2; 7 bases are shared with TRBD1. CDR1 and CDR2 (germline): WSHSY, SAAADI. Trimming at V came to 8 bases and at J to 4 bases, leaving 10 bases not matched to a gene. The CDR3 length is 14 residues. This CDR3 reads CASSGQLSTYGYTF. DNA for the CDR3: TGCGCCAGCTCGGGACAGCTGTCTACCTATGGCTACACCTTC.

The chain uses TRBV19 and TRBJ1-2; possible D gene TRBD1, 5 bases. Between the trimmed V and J ends, which lost 2 bases and 8 bases, there was a span of 12 bases. The germline CDR1 and CDR2 sequences are LNHDA and SQIVND (reference sequence). This CDR3 is built from 13 residues. This chain's CDR3 is CASSIQGGGGYTF. The CDR3 DNA reads as TGTGCCAGTAGTATACAGGGTGGTGGGGGCTACACCTTC.